This T cell receptor beta chain was captured by sequencing in a study of shared clonotypes between healthy human individuals. Study details: Aged 18 to 49, the donors were a couple of women and a few men.

As processed by the authors: ImmunoSEQ gave junction-only sequences without quality scores, so filtering differed. The data were produced by immunoSEQ multiplex PCR, yet TCRdb's version contains in-frame clones alone and is incomplete. Clone size and the V and J calls come from that table; the DNA yielded D and trimming. This table holds about 380,000 clones, 90% to 98% found once. Trimming removed 4 bases from V and 3 bases from J, with 12 bases in between. This CDR3 contains 13 residues. CDR1 and CDR2 (germline): GTSNPN, SVGIG (reference sequence). CD45RO+ cells were combined with CCR7-negative CD45RA+ TemRA cells to form CD8 memory.

The chain has TRBV30 and TRBJ1-1; TRBD1 is a possible D gene (6 bases). Sequencing was done on a sample of memory CD8+ T cells sorted from blood. Subset indicated: CD45RO+ cells pooled with CCR7-negative TemRA cells. The TCR originated in a man aged 30 to 39 in good health. The CDR3 DNA reads as TGTGCCTGGACCGCTGACAGGCACACTGAAGCTTTCTTT. Amino acid sequence: CAWTADRHTEAFF.